This paragraph reports one T cell receptor (beta chain). The antigen is undetermined. The sample is drawn from a study of shared clonotypes between healthy human individuals. In the study overall: Serving as donors were two women and three men, whose ages spanned 18 to 49.

Cells designated naive CD8 were CD45RO-negative and were positively selected for CCR7, with terminally differentiated effector memory CD45RA+ cells excluded. Caucasian adults residing in Nashville, Tennessee made up all the donors. General study points: A generally larger estimated richness was seen in naive subsets than in memory subsets.

The assay was immunoSEQ multiplex PCR, and TCRdb's table has in-frame clones only and misses some. This sample yields roughly 890,000 clones, of which about 92% are seen a single time; about 24% belongs to the top ten. Trimming removed 4 bases at V and 2 bases at J, with 9 bases between. Germline-derived CDR1 and CDR2 are MNHEY and SVGAGI. The CDR3 has 13 amino acids. The sequence derives from a man aged 30 to 39 in good health. The chain employs TRBV6-5 and TRBJ2-7; either TRBD1 or TRBD2 may fit D (5 bases each). The sequenced sample consisted of naive CD8+ T cells sorted from blood. CDR3 in amino acids: CASSSLGPYEQYF. As DNA, the CDR3 is TGTGCCAGCAGTTCCTTGGGACCCTACGAGCAGTACTTC.